One sample yielded the 19 T cell receptor beta chains listed below, sequenced in a study of blood T cell repertoires in COVID-19. The table came from immunoSEQ multiplex PCR; TCRdb's copy has only in-frame clones and leaves some out. This table holds more than 95,000 clones, around 81% found once. The sample taken for sequencing was peripheral blood. The receptors shown here come from a woman aged 50 to 60 with acute or convalescent COVID-19.

This clone was counted a few times. The chain's CDR3 is CASSSSGRAPKNIQYF. CDR3 DNA sequence: TGTGCCAGCAGTTCTAGCGGGAGGGCCCCCAAAAACATTCAGTACTTC. V gene TRBV6-5 combines with J gene TRBJ2-4, with TRBD2 matching over 12 bases. J gave up 2 bases and V 4 bases, and 3 bases lay outside the gene matches. The CDR3 totals 16 residues. Per germline, CDR1 MNHEY and CDR2 SVGAGI.

The rearrangement joins TRBV2 to TRBJ1-5, with TRBD1 identical over 7 bases. The J segment lost 5 bases and the V segment lost 7 bases, leaving 5 bases of the junction unmatched. This CDR3 contains 13 residues. Germline V gives CDR1 SNHLY, CDR2 FYNNEI. CDR3 sequence: CASKRQGDQPQHF. For the CDR3, the DNA is TGTGCCAGCAAACGACAGGGCGATCAGCCCCAGCATTTT.

V and J are TRBV3-1 (or the pseudogene TRBV3-2) and TRBJ1-6, with TRBD1 identical over 8 bases. CDR3 size: 18 residues. Unmatched junction bases numbered 13, after V lost 3 bases and J lost 6 bases. Germline V gene sequence: CDR1 LGHDT, CDR2 YNNKEL (reference sequence). CDR3 region: CASSQSPQNRGSNSPLHF. CDR3 coding DNA: TGTGCCAGCAGCCAGAGTCCACAGAACAGGGGGAGTAATTCACCCCTCCACTTT.

The chain employs TRBV5-1 and TRBJ1-2; D is possibly TRBD1 (5 bases). The V gene lost 5 bases and the J gene lost 0 bases, with 17 bases spanning the gap. CDR1 and CDR2 (germline): SGHRS, YFSETQ. This CDR3 spans 16 amino acids. DNA for the CDR3: TGCGCCAGCAGTTCTAACTCAGGACAAACTAACTATGGCTACACCTTC. Amino acid sequence: CASSSNSGQTNYGYTF.

V usage is TRBV7-2 and J usage is TRBJ1-2; 8 bases agree with TRBD1. The germline V gene has CDR1 SGHTA and CDR2 FQGNSA. V trimming: 5 bases; J trimming: 4 bases; junction bases outside the gene matches: 9. This CDR3 is 15 amino acids long. The CDR3 DNA is TGTGCCAGCAGCAAAGACAGGGGCTTGAGCTATGGCTACACCTTC. Its protein product is CASSKDRGLSYGYTF.

V gene TRBV7-9 combines with J gene TRBJ1-6; D gene uncertain. Trimming cost V 1 base and J 0 bases, with 4 bases left between them. CDR3 length equals 15 residues. Germline CDR1 and CDR2: SEHNR and FQNEAQ (reference sequence). The CDR3 nucleotides read TGTGCCAGCAGCTTAGGGAGCTCCTATAATTCACCCCTCCACTTT. This gives the protein CASSLGSSYNSPLHF.

The J gene is TRBJ2-7, the V gene TRBV28, with D possibly TRBD2 on 7 matching bases. The CDR3 contains 16 residues. CDR1 and CDR2 (germline): MDHEN, SYDVKM. Trimming removed 6 bases at V and 3 bases at J, with 21 bases between. CDR3 in amino acids: CASSTWRGRAGYEQYF. The DNA for the CDR3 is TGTGCCAGCAGCACTTGGAGGGGGAGGGCCGGCTACGAGCAGTACTTC.

The genes are TRBV12-3 or TRBV12-4 and TRBJ1-1; D is perhaps TRBD1 (6 bases). CDR3 length equals 12 residues. V was cut by 4 bases and J by 4 bases, with 7 bases left in between. CDR3 amino acids: CASSWGRTEAFF. The CDR3 DNA reads as TGTGCCAGCAGTTGGGGGCGCACTGAAGCTTTCTTT.

The V gene is TRBV30, the J gene TRBJ2-3; 9 bases agree with TRBD2. The V segment lost 0 bases and the J segment 2 bases; nucleotides outside the gene matches: 6. There are 16 residues in the CDR3. Germline V CDR1 and CDR2: GTSNPN, SVGIG (reference sequence). The CDR3 DNA reads TGTGCCTGGAGTGTAGGGAGCGGGGGGACCACAGATACGCAGTATTTT. It specifies CAWSVGSGGTTDTQYF.

This rearrangement joins TRBV7-9 to TRBJ2-3; D possibly corresponds to TRBD1 (5 bases). There are 15 residues in the CDR3. The germline V gene has CDR1 SEHNR and CDR2 FQNEAQ (reference sequence). With 1 base removed from V and 2 bases from J, the gap between germline ends came to 10 bases. CDR3 sequence (DNA): TGTGCCAGCAGCTTAGGGGGCAGGGCCACAGATACGCAGTATTTT. This gives the protein CASSLGGRATDTQYF.

J is TRBJ2-3 and V is TRBV20-1; tentative D call: TRBD2 (6 bases). The CDR3 spans 14 residues. The V end was cut by 6 bases, the J end by 2 bases, with 15 bases between. The germline CDR1 and CDR2 sequences are DFQATT and SNEGSKA (reference sequence). The CDR3 loop reads CSASRDSYTDTQYF. The CDR3 coding sequence is TGCAGTGCCAGTCGGGACTCATACACAGATACGCAGTATTTT.

The chain employs TRBV7-9 and TRBJ1-3; 7 nucleotides match TRBD1. V shed 7 bases, J shed 3 bases, and the junction held 3 bases outside the gene matches. CDR1 and CDR2 (germline): SEHNR, FQNEAQ (reference sequence). This CDR3 spans 13 amino acids. DNA of the CDR3: TGTGCCAGCATCAGGGACAGTGGAAACACCATATATTTT. This translates into CASIRDSGNTIYF. Supplemented by reference TRBV7-9 and TRBJ1-3, the full variable domain reads DTGVSQNPRHKITKRGQNVTFRCDPISEHNRLYWYRQTLGQGPEFLTYFQNEAQLEKSRLLSDRFSAERPKGSFSTLEIQRTEQGDSAMYLCASIRDSGNTIYFGEGSWLTVV.

The V call is TRBV7-9, the J call TRBJ1-2; D call uncertain. V lost 9 bases and J 1 base, leaving 12 bases between the germline ends. The CDR3 extends over 13 amino acids. Germline CDR1 and CDR2: SEHNR and FQNEAQ (reference sequence). CDR3 sequence reads: CASAVEFNYGYTF. The CDR3 DNA follows: TGTGCCAGTGCGGTGGAATTTAACTATGGCTACACCTTC.

The V call is TRBV6-6, the J call TRBJ2-1; no clear D. The CDR3 spans 15 residues. Trimming left V 2 bases short and J 0 bases short, with 8 bases between. Germline CDR1 and CDR2: MNHNY and SVGAGI (reference sequence). For the CDR3, the DNA is TGTGCCAGCAGTTACGACAAACCCTCCTACAATGAGCAGTTCTTC. Translating gives CASSYDKPSYNEQFF.

Remarks on this clone: The same CDR3 is also encoded by other DNA sequences in this sample. The V call is TRBV7-9, the J call TRBJ1-5; a possible D gene is TRBD1 (6 bases). Germline V gives CDR1 SEHNR, CDR2 FQNEAQ (reference sequence). The CDR3 totals 13 residues. Deletions cut 5 bases from V and 3 bases from J, with 8 bases between. The chain's CDR3 is CASSRTANQPQHF. DNA of the CDR3: TGTGCCAGCAGCCGGACAGCCAATCAGCCCCAGCATTTT.

V usage is TRBV6-5 and J usage is TRBJ1-2, with a weak D call TRBD1 (5 bases). Germline CDR1 and CDR2: MNHEY and SVGAGI. CDR3 length equals 14 residues. The ends were cut back, 6 bases at V and 7 bases at J, with 18 bases in the middle. The DNA of the CDR3 is TGTGCCAGCAGCCAGGGTGGCAGGTCGGGTGGCTACACCTTC. As protein: CASSQGGRSGGYTF.

This chain uses TRBV28 with TRBJ1-2, with TRBD1 matching 10 bases. CDR1 MDHEN and CDR2 SYDVKM come from the germline V gene. V lost 9 bases to trimming and J lost 7 bases; unmatched junction nucleotides: 8. CDR3 size: 13 residues. The chain's CDR3 is CASWDRGPSGYTF. The CDR3 DNA follows: TGTGCCAGTTGGGACAGGGGACCTTCTGGCTACACCTTC.

V and J are TRBV7-9 and TRBJ1-2; 7 bases match TRBD1. CDR3 length equals 12 residues. The germline gives CDR1 SEHNR, CDR2 FQNEAQ (reference sequence). Trimming took 5 bases from V and 8 from J; bases not matched to a gene: 5. The CDR3 nucleotides are TGTGCCAGCAGCGGGGACAGCCGGGGCTACACCTTC. Protein: CASSGDSRGYTF. Based on the CDR3 plus reference TRBV7-9 and TRBJ1-2, the full variable domain is DTGVSQNPRHKITKRGQNVTFRCDPISEHNRLYWYRQTLGQGPEFLTYFQNEAQLEKSRLLSDRFSAERPKGSFSTLEIQRTEQGDSAMYLCASSGDSRGYTFGSGTRLTVV.

This sequence joins TRBV7-2 and TRBJ2-7; tentative D call: TRBD2 (6 bases). Per the germline V gene, CDR1 is SGHTA and CDR2 is FQGNSA. The CDR3 runs to 13 residues. V shed 4 bases and J shed 7 bases, with 14 bases lying between them. The CDR3 DNA sequence: TGTGCCAGCAGCTCGACTAGTAGGGGTGAGCAGTACTTC. Translating it yields CASSSTSRGEQYF. Complete variable domain (other parts from reference TRBV7-2 and TRBJ2-7): GAGVSQSPSNKVTEKGKDVELRCDPISGHTALYWYRQSLGQGLEFLIYFQGNSAPDKSGLPSDRFSAERTGGSVSTLTIQRTQQEDSAVYLCASSSTSRGEQYFGPGTRLTVT.